This T cell receptor (beta chain) comes out of a study of blood T cell repertoires in COVID-19. Study-wide context: Collection of acute and convalescent COVID-19 samples took place in the United States, Italy and Spain.

As handled by the study authors: Amplification of reference gene primers was used by the study to estimate nucleated cell counts. Clones were sequenced by immunoSEQ multiplex PCR, and TCRdb holds only the in-frame ones, with some missing. V, J and clone size derive from that table, while D and trimming were established from the DNA sequence. The sample contains a few hundred thousand clones, approximately 90% of which appear only once. V gave up 6 bases and J gave up 2 bases, with 10 bases separating them. Germline-derived CDR1 and CDR2 are MNHEY and SVGEGT. This CDR3 has 13 amino acids. Seattle's enrolled individuals joined amid active infection and were then monitored longitudinally.

Source material: peripheral blood. This chain uses TRBV6-2 or TRBV6-3 with TRBJ1-2; tentatively, D is TRBD1 (5 bases). The sequence was collected from a woman in her 30s with COVID-19, enrolled during active disease. The CDR3 DNA reads TGTGCCAGCAGCCTCAGACAGAACTATGGCTACACCTTC. Its translation: CASSLRQNYGYTF.